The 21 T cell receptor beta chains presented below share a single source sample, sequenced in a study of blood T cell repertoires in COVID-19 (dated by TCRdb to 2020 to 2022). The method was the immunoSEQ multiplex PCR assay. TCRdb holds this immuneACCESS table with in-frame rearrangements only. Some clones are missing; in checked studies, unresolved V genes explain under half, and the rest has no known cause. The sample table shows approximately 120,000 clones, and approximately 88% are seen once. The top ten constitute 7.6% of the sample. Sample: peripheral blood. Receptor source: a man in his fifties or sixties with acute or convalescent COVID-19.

The CDR3 DNA is TGTGCCAGCAGCCAGGATTCGGCAGCTAATGAAAAACTGTTTTTT. Protein: CASSQDSAANEKLFF. The chain joins TRBV5-5 to TRBJ1-4, with D hard to call. The germline CDR1 and CDR2 sequences are SGHKS and YYEKEE (reference sequence). The length of the CDR3 is 15 residues. The ends were cut back, 4 bases at V and 3 bases at J, with 13 bases in the middle.

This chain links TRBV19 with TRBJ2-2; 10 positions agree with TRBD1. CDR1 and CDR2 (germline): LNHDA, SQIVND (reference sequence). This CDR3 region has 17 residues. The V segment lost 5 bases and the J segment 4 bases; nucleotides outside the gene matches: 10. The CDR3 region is CASSPTGQGVGTGELFF. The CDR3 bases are TGTGCCAGTAGTCCGACTGGACAGGGGGTTGGCACCGGGGAGCTGTTTTTT.

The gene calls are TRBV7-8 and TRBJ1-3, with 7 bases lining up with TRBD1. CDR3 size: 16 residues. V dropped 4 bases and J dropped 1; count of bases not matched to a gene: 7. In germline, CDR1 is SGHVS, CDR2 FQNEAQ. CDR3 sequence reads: CASSYSTGESGNTIYF. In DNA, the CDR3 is TGTGCCAGCAGCTACTCAACAGGGGAGTCTGGAAACACCATATATTTT. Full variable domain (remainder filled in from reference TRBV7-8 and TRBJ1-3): GAGVSQSPRYKVAKRGQDVALRCDPISGHVSLFWYQQALGQGPEFLTYFQNEAQLDKSGLPSDRFFAERPEGSVSTLKIQRTQQEDSAVYLCASSYSTGESGNTIYFGEGSWLTVV.

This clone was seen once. CDR3 sequence reads: CASSPMGSYEQYF. For the CDR3, the DNA is TGTGCCAGCAGCCCAATGGGGAGCTACGAGCAGTACTTC. The chain combines TRBV12-3 or TRBV12-4 with TRBJ2-7, with D possibly TRBD2 on 5 matching bases. The CDR3 loop spans 13 amino acids. Trimming cost V 6 bases and J 3 bases, with 12 bases left between them.

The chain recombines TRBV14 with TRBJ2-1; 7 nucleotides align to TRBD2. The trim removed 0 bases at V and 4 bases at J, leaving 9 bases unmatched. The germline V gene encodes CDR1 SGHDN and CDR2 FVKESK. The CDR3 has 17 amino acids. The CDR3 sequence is CASSQDLGLAEYNEQFF. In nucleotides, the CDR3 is TGTGCCAGCAGCCAAGATCTCGGGCTAGCGGAGTACAATGAGCAGTTCTTC.

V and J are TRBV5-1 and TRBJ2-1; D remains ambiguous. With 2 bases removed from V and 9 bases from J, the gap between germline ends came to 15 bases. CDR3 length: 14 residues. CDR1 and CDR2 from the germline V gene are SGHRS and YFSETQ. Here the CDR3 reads CASSFNAPGSEQFF. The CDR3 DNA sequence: TGCGCCAGCAGCTTTAATGCCCCAGGCAGTGAGCAGTTCTTC.

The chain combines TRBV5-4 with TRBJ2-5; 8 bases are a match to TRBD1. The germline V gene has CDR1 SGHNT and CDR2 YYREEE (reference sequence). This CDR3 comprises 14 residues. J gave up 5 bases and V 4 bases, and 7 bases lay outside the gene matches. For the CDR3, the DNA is TGTGCCAGCAGCGTCGACAGGGGATTGGAGACCCAGTACTTC. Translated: CASSVDRGLETQYF. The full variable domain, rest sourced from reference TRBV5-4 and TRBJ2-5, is ETGVTQSPTHLIKTRGQQVTLRCSSQSGHNTVSWYQQALGQGPQFIFQYYREEENGRGNFPPRFSGLQFPNYSSELNVNALELDDSALYLCASSVDRGLETQYFGPGTRLLVL.

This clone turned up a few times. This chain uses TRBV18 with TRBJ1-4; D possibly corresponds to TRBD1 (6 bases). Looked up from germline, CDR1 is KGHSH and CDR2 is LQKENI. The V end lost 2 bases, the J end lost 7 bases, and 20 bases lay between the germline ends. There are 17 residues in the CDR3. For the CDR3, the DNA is TGTGCCAGCTCACCATGGGTTACTGGGGGCCAGGCTGAAAAACTGTTTTTT. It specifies CASSPWVTGGQAEKLFF.

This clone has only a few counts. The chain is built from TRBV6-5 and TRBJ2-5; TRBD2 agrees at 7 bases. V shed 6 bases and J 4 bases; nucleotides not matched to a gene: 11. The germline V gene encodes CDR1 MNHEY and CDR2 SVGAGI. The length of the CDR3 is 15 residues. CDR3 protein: CASSLVGGEGETQYF. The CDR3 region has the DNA TGTGCCAGCAGCTTGGTTGGGGGGGAGGGAGAGACCCAGTACTTC.

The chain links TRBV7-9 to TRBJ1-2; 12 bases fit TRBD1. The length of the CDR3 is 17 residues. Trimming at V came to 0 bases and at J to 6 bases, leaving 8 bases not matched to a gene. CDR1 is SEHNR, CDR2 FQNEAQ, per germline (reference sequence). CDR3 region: CASSLAAGTGGADGYTF. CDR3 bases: TGTGCCAGCAGCTTAGCCGCCGGGACAGGGGGCGCGGATGGCTACACCTTC.

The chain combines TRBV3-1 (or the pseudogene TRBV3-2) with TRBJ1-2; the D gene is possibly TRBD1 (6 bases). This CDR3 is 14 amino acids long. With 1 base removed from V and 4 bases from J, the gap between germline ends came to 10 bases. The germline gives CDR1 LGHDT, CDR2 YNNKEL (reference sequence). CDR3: CASSQGTAGYGYTF. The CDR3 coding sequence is TGTGCCAGCAGCCAAGGGACAGCAGGCTATGGCTACACCTTC.

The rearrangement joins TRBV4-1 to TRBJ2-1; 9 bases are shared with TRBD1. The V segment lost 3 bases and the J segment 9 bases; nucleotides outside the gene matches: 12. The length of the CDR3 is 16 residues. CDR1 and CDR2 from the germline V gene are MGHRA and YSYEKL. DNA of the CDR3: TGCGCCAGCAGCCATATACCGGGACAGGGAATCGGTGAGCAGTTCTTC. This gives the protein CASSHIPGQGIGEQFF.

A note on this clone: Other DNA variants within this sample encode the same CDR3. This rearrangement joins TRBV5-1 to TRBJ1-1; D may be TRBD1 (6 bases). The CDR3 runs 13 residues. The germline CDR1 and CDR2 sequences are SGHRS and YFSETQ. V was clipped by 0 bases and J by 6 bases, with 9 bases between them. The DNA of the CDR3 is TGCGCCAGCAGCTTGGGACAGGCGGCTGAAGCTTTCTTT. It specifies CASSLGQAAEAFF. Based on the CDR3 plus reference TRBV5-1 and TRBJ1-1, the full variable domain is KAGVTQTPRYLIKTRGQQVTLSCSPISGHRSVSWYQQTPGQGLQFLFEYFSETQRNKGNFPGRFSGRQFSNSRSEMNVSTLELGDSALYLCASSLGQAAEAFFGQGTRLTVV.

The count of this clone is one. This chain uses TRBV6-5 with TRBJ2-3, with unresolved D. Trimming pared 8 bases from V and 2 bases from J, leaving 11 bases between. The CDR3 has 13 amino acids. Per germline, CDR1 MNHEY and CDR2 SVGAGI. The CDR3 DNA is TGTGCCAGCTCCCAACCCTACACAGATACGCAGTATTTT. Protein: CASSQPYTDTQYF.

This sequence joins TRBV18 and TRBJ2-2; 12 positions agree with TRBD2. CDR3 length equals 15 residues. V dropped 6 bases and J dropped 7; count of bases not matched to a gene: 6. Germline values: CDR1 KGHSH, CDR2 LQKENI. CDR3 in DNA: TGTGCCAGCTCGTCGACTAGCGGGAGTGTCGGGGAGCTGTTTTTT. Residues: CASSSTSGSVGELFF.

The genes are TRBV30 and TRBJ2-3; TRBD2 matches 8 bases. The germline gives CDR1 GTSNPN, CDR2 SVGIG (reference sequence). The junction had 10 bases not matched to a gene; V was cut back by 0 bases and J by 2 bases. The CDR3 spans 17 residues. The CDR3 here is CAWSVKRLAGNTDTQYF. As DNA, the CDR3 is TGTGCCTGGAGTGTAAAGCGGCTAGCGGGCAACACAGATACGCAGTATTTT.

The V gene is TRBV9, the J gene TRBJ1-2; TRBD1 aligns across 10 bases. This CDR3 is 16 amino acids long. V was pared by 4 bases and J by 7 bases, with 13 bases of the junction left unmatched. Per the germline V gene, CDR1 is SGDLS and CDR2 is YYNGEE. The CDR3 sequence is CASSLTDKTGGGGYTF. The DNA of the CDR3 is TGTGCCAGCAGCCTAACGGACAAGACAGGGGGCGGTGGCTACACCTTC.

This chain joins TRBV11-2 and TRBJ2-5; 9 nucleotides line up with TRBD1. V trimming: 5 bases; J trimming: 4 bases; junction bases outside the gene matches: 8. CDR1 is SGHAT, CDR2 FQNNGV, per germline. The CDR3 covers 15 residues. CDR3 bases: TGTGCCAGCAGCCCAGGGGACAGGGATGGAGAGACCCAGTACTTC. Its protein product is CASSPGDRDGETQYF.

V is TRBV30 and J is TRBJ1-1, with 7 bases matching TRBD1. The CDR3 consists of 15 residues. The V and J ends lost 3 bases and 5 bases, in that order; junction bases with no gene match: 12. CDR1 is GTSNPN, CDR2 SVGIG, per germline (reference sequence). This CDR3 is CAWSRGQPVRTEAFF. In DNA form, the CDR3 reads TGTGCCTGGAGCAGGGGACAGCCGGTTCGGACTGAAGCTTTCTTT.

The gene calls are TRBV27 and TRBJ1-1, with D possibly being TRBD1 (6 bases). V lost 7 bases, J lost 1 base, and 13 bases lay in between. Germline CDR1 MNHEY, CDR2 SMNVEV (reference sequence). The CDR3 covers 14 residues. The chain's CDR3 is CASTVDRKNTEAFF. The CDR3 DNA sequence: TGTGCCAGCACTGTAGACAGGAAGAACACTGAAGCTTTCTTT.

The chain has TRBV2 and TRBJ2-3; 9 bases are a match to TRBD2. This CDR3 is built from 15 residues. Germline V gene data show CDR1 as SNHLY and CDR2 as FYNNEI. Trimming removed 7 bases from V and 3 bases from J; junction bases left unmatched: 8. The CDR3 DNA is TGTGCCAGCACTGGACTAGCGCCAGGGACAGATACGCAGTATTTT. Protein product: CASTGLAPGTDTQYF.